Reported below is one TCR beta chain. The authors built TCR beta libraries using iRepertoire HTBI primers and Arm-PCR of CDR3 regions. In TCRdb, the multiplex PCR reads were re-called with MiXCR into one record per CDR3 protein. In the table there are around 400,000 distinct CDR3 sequences, around 16% of which are singletons. CDR1 and CDR2 from the germline V gene are LNHDA and SQIVND (reference sequence). This CDR3 comprises 14 residues. Trimming cost V 9 bases and J 2 bases; bases outside gene matches: 10. The data derive from a study of regulatory T cells in long-lasting Graves disease. Time point in this sample: newly diagnosed GD, antithyroid drugs for less than 3 months. The TCR library was made from RNA that had been extracted from PBMCs in TRIzol.

The rearrangement links TRBV19 to TRBJ2-7, with TRBD1 matching 7 bases. The sequence was obtained from a female donor with Graves disease. Sequencing was performed on peripheral blood mononuclear cells (PBMCs), taken at new diagnosis, from a patient treated with antithyroid drugs. In DNA, the CDR3 is TGTGCCAGCCAGACAGGGCAGGGCCCCTACGAGCAGTACTTC. Its protein product is CASQTGQGPYEQYF.